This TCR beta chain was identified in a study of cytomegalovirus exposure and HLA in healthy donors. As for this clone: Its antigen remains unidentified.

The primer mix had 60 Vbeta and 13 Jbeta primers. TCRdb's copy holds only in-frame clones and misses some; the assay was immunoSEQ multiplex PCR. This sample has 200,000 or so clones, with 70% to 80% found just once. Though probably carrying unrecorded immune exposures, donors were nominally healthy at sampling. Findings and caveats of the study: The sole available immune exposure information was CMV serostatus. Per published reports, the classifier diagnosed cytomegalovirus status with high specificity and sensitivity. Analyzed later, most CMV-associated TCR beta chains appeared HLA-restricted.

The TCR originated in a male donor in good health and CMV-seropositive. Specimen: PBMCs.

In DNA, the CDR3 is TGCGCCAGCAGCCAAGATCTCGGCTCTGGGGCCAACGTCCTGACTTTC. Translating it yields CASSQDLGSGANVLTF. The chain combines TRBV4-1 with TRBJ2-6; D remains unclear. This CDR3 has 16 residues. Germline lookup yields CDR1 MGHRA and CDR2 YSYEKL. Trimming took 0 bases from V and 0 from J, leaving 6 bases between them.